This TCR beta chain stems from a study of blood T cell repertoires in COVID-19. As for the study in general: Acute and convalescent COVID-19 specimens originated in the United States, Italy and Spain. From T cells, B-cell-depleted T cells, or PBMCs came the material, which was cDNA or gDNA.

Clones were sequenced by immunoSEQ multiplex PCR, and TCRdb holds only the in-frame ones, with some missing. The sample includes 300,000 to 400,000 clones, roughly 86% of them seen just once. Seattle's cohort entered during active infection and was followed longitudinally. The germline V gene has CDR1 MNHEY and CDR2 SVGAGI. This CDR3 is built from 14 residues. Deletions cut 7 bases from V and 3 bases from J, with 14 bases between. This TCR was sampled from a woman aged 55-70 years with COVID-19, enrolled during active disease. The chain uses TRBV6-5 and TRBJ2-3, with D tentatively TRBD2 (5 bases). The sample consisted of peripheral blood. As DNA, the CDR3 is TGTGCCAGCAACGAGGGCAGGCGTACAGATACGCAGTATTTT. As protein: CASNEGRRTDTQYF.